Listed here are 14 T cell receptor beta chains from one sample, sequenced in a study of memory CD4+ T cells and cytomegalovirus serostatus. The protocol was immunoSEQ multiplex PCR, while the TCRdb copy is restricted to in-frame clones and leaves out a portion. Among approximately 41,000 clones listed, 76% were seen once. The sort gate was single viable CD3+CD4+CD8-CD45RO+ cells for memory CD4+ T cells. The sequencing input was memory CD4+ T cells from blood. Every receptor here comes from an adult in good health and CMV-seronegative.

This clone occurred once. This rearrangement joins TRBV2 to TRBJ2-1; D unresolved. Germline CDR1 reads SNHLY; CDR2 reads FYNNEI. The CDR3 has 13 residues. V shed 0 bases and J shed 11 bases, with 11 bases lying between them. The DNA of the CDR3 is TGTGCCAGCAGTGAAGCGCCCAGATCAAAGCAGTTCTTC. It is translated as CASSEAPRSKQFF.

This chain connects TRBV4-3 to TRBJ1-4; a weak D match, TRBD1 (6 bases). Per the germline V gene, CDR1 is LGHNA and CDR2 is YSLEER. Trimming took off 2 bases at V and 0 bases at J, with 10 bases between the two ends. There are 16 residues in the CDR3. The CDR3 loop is CASSQQDRPTNEKLFF. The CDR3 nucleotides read TGCGCCAGCAGCCAACAGGACAGACCAACTAATGAAAAACTGTTTTTT.

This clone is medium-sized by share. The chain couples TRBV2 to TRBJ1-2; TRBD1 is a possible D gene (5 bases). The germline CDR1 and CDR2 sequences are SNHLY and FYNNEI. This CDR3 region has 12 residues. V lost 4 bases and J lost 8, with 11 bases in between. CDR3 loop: CASSGDRSGYTF. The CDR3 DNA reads TGTGCCAGCAGTGGTGACAGAAGCGGCTACACCTTC.

The CDR3 loop is CSAHGGYDTEAFF. The DNA for the CDR3 is TGCAGCGCCCATGGGGGGTACGACACTGAAGCTTTCTTT. The gene calls are TRBV29-1 and TRBJ1-1; possible D gene TRBD1, 5 bases. Germline V lookup: CDR1 SQVTM, CDR2 ANQGSEA. V dropped 7 bases and J dropped 3 bases, with 15 bases sitting between them. This CDR3 is built from 13 residues.

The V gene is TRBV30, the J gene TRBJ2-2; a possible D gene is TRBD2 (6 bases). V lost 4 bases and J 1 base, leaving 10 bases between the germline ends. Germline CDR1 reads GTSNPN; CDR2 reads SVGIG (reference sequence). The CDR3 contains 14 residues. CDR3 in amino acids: CAWMSSGNTGELFF. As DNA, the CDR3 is TGTGCCTGGATGAGTAGCGGGAACACCGGGGAGCTGTTTTTT.

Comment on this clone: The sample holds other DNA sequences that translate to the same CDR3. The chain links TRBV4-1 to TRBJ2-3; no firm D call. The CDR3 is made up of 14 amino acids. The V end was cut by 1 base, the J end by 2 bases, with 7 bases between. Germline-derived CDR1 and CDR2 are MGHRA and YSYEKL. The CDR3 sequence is CASSQGRATDTQYF. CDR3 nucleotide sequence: TGCGCCAGCAGCCAAGGGAGAGCCACAGATACGCAGTATTTT.

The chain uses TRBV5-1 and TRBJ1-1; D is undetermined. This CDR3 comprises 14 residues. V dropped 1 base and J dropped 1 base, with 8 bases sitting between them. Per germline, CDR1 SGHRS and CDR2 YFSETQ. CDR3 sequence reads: CASSLLSKNTEAFF. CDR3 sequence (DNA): TGCGCCAGCAGCTTGCTCTCTAAGAACACTGAAGCTTTCTTT.

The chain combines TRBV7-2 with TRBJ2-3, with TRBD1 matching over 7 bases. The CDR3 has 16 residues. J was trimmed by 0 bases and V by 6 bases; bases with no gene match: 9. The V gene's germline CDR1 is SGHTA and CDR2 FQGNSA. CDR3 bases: TGTGCCAGCAGTAGTAACAGGGGATCTAGCACAGATACGCAGTATTTT. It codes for CASSSNRGSSTDTQYF.

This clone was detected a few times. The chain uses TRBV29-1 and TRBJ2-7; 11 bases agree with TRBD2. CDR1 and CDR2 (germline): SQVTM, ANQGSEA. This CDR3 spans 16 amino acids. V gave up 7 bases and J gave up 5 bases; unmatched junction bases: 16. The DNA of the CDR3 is TGCAGCGCCGAGACTAGCGGGAAGGGTGGGGTTAACGAGCAGTACTTC. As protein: CSAETSGKGGVNEQYF.

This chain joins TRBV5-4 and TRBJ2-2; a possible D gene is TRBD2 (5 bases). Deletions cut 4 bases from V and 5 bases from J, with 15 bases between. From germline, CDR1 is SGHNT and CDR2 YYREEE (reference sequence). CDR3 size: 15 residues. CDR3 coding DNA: TGTGCCAGCAGCCCCGAGTGGGGAGAGACCGGGGAGCTGTTTTTT. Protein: CASSPEWGETGELFF.

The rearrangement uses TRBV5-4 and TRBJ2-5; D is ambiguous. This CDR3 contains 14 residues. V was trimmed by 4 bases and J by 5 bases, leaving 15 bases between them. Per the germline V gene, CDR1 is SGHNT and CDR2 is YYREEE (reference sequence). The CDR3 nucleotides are TGTGCCAGCAGCGCGGATACTCTAGGGGAGACCCAGTACTTC. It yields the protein CASSADTLGETQYF. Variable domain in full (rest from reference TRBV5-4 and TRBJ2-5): ETGVTQSPTHLIKTRGQQVTLRCSSQSGHNTVSWYQQALGQGPQFIFQYYREEENGRGNFPPRFSGLQFPNYSSELNVNALELDDSALYLCASSADTLGETQYFGPGTRLLVL.

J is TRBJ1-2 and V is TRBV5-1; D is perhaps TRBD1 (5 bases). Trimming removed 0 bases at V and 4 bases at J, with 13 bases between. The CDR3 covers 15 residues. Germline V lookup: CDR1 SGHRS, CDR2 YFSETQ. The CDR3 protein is CASSLAPTESYGYTF. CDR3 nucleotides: TGCGCCAGCAGCTTGGCCCCGACAGAAAGCTATGGCTACACCTTC.

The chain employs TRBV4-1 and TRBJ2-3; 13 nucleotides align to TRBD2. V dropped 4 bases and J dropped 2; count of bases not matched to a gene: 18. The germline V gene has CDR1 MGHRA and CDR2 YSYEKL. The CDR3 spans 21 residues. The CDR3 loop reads CASSRSPSGLAGRADTDTQYF. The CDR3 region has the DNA TGCGCCAGCAGCCGATCCCCGTCGGGACTAGCGGGACGGGCTGACACAGATACGCAGTATTTT.

The DNA of the CDR3 is TGTGCCAGCAGCATCGGGACAGGGACATATGGCTACACCTTC. This gives the protein CASSIGTGTYGYTF. The chain has TRBV11-2 and TRBJ1-2, with 9 bases aligning to TRBD1. CDR3 length: 14 residues. Germline V gene data show CDR1 as SGHAT and CDR2 as FQNNGV. V dropped 5 bases and J dropped 5; count of bases not matched to a gene: 6. The full variable domain, its missing parts supplied by reference TRBV11-2 and TRBJ1-2, is EAGVAQSPRYKIIEKRQSVAFWCNPISGHATLYWYQQILGQGPKLLIQFQNNGVVDDSQLPKDRFSAERLKGVDSTLKIQPAKLEDSAVYLCASSIGTGTYGYTFGSGTRLTVV.